The text below deals with one T cell receptor beta chain. Its antigen is still unknown. No much larger clonotype is one base removed from it; base qualities were not supplied. Taken from cysteine to phenylalanine, the CDR3 has 17 residues. The only DNA kept is the CDR3, 51 bases in frame from the first base. Trimming takes 0 bases from V and 7 bases from J, and the germline ends sit 19 bases apart. CDR1 and CDR2 are drawn from the germline V gene (reference sequence): SEHNR, FQNEAQ. The sample is drawn from a study of cytomegalovirus exposure and HLA in healthy donors (dated by TCRdb to 2017 to 2019). Turning to the overall study: An earlier analysis of about 560 of the donors reported approximately 300 Gb of sequence data and 117 million unique TCR beta sequences obtained from roughly 180 million T cells. Roughly 290 gigabases of sequencing data and around 85 million unique TCR sequences made up an early release that covered several hundred HLA-typed donors. Of the 398 genotyped donors, 70% to 90% were placed in the genetic ancestry cluster associated with self-reported Caucasian donors. The study aimed to test whether signatures of past pathogen exposure could be identified by cataloging public T cell receptors. The study profiled the T cell repertoires of 550 to 700 subjects by immunosequencing and related them to cytomegalovirus serostatus. In addition to the first cohort of about 650 subjects, a separate validation cohort of 120 different subjects was used. To predict cytomegalovirus infection status, the study combined high-throughput TCR immunosequencing, statistical association of individual TCRs with disease status, and machine learning. To study patterns of TCR occurrence, a later analysis re-analyzed previously published TCR beta repertoires from 700 or so donors and added high-resolution HLA genotyping. The later analysis used no new phenotypic data to find candidate immune exposures, relying instead on TCR beta sequences and their occurrence across donors. To decide whether each TCR beta V gene segment behaved as functional or pseudogenic, an earlier analysis of some 540 of the donors relied on high-throughput TCR beta sequencing. Donor age, sex, ethnicity and CMV serostatus were collected together with the repertoire data. In a later genetic analysis, genome-wide SNP genotypes for about 65% of the roughly 670 donors were used, and that subset was treated as a discovery cohort. Every repertoire in the discovery cohort had been generated on one and the same sequencing platform. Both class I and class II loci were covered by HLA typing, at four-digit resolution. Typing coverage varied by locus: roughly 620-630 donors for A, B, C, DRB1 and DQB1; roughly 510 for DQA1; 600 to 610 for DPA1; around 490 for DPB1. Several DR-DQ haplotypes were handled as single units for association and clustering because linkage in the cohort was strong. Across 398 genotyped donors of the cohort, an average of roughly 230,000 unique TCR beta nucleotide sequences per donor were sequenced, and approximately 19% of those sequences were non-productive. On the study overall, not on this receptor specifically: Because the 87-base-pair reads could not distinguish some IMGT-functional V segments, including TRBV6-2 and TRBV6-3, those segments were excluded. The authors suggested that the approach could potentially be extended to other disease states and immunological phenotypes. Most TCR sequences were observed very rarely across donors, whereas some public TCRs were present in many individuals. In a later analysis, TCR association rates were found to vary across HLA loci, with the most associated TCRs seen for DRB1 alleles and the fewest for HLA-C alleles. The classifier was reported to diagnose cytomegalovirus status with high specificity and sensitivity in both the original and validation cohorts. When HLA alleles, especially DR and DQ, strongly co-occurred, attributing TCR associations to individual alleles was difficult. For the cohort, immune exposure information was limited to CMV serostatus. The cohort was sequenced for TCR beta chains only, and without alpha or paired-chain data the features that could be detected were limited. A total of 150 to 200 TCR beta chains were listed by the study as associated with cytomegalovirus. In an earlier analysis of fewer than 700 of the donors, most TCR beta V segments appeared in productive rearrangements about 90% or about 30% of the time, broadly matching IMGT annotations. Roughly uniform sequencing depth across donors was assumed in presence/absence analyses, although this assumption may not hold. In vitro tests confirmed that a few of the cytomegalovirus-associated TCR beta chains recognize cytomegalovirus antigens. In a later genetic analysis, a missense DCLRE1C variant was associated with V-gene and J-gene trimming of TCR beta chains, and the association was replicated in an independent cohort. Approximately 16 rarely observed V segments, including chromosome 9 orphons, were excluded from the earlier analysis of several hundred of the donors because counts were too low. A cluster of highly shared sequence variants was judged likely to be a technical artifact of the sequencing pipeline. A later genetic analysis reported fewer N-insertions in productive TCRs among donors in an Asian-associated ancestry cluster than the roughly 620-donor mean. According to a later analysis, most CMV-associated TCR beta chains appeared to be HLA-restricted, and the HLA associations seemed to be driven largely by CMV exposure. Specific HLA alleles were associated with over 15,000 TCR beta sequences at a false discovery rate of 0.05 in a later analysis. A further reported finding was that TCR beta sequences accurately predicted the HLA-A and HLA-B alleles for most subjects in the first cohort. According to a later analysis, parvovirus B19, influenza, CMV and Epstein-Barr virus appeared linked to several top co-occurrence clusters. A later analysis found that HLA-associated TCR beta chains were more clonally expanded and had lower generation probabilities than equally common non-associated chains. Correlated functional status among segregating V segments might be attributable to linkage disequilibrium, but an unknown experimental factor could not be ruled out. Because HLA typing was missing for some donors at each locus, association tests included only the typed subset.

The library came from the immunoSEQ multiplex PCR assay. The multiplex PCR relied on a mix of 60 forward primers for TCR Vbeta segments and 13 reverse primers for TCR Jbeta segments. A multiplex PCR assay on genomic DNA amplified the CDR3 region of rearranged TCR beta genes. The amplified TCR beta libraries were sequenced on the Illumina HiSeq System as 87-base-pair reads. The published analysis was carried out like this. A later analysis tallied approximately 87 million unique TCR beta chains across the 666 repertoires, and some 12 million of those chains were shared by two or more donors. Raw reads were error-corrected and collapsed into unique sequences with a nearest-neighbor algorithm that merged closely related sequences to remove PCR and sequencing errors. Alignment of CDR3 sequences to IMGT reference sequences was used to assign V, D and J gene segments. Each retained sequence needed at least a six-nucleotide match to both a V gene segment and a J gene segment. A rearrangement counted as productive if the CDR3 had no stop codons and remained in frame with V and J, and every other rearrangement counted as non-productive. CDR3 was defined according to IMGT convention as the region running from the second conserved V-encoded cysteine to the conserved J-encoded phenylalanine. The earlier analysis of fewer than 700 of the donors excluded sequences that lacked an unambiguous match to a single V gene segment. An earlier analysis of 587 of the donors classified V segments as functional when productive rearrangements were above 56.7% and as segregating when the standard deviation between donors was above 5%. To diagnose cytomegalovirus status from the catalog of TCR beta chain sequences, a statistical classification framework was built. In a later analysis, TCR nucleotide sequences were compared against IMGT/GENE-DB human TR gene sequences so that V and J genes could be assigned. A later analysis assigned CDR3 sequences and most-parsimonious VDJ recombination scenarios with the TCRdist pipeline. In a later analysis, each TCR beta chain was defined by its CDR3 amino acid sequence together with its V-gene family, and reads without a unique V-gene family were excluded. In a later analysis, a few hundred highly shared, low-generation-probability nucleotide sequences were removed to address suspected cross-contamination and a sequencing artifact. For each public chain, a later analysis derived a clonal expansion index from normalized ranks of inferred template counts within each repertoire. In a later analysis, generation probabilities were computed using a VDJ recombination model fitted to out-of-frame rearrangements, and the results were checked against IGoR. In a later analysis, TCR-TCR, TCR-HLA and TCR-CMV co-occurrence was scored with hypergeometric tests, and a repertoire-size bias correction was applied to TCR pairs. To estimate false discovery rates, a later analysis permuted the HLA or CMV assignments 20 times. In a later analysis, co-occurring TCRs were grouped using DBSCAN, and TCRdist sequence similarity was added for clustering within HLA-allele-positive subsets. Repertoires with fewer than 30,000 or more than 120,000 public chains, plus five repertoires with anomalous nucleotide sharing, were excluded from co-occurrence clustering. Held by TCRdb, this immuneACCESS table contains in-frame sequences only and omits some clones. Under half of the omission traces to an unresolved V gene where checked; the cause of the rest is unknown. V and J calls and clone size are as listed in that table; D and trimming were resolved from the DNA. The sample contains roughly 150,000 clones, roughly 85% of them found a single time. 6.5% of the sample is taken by the ten largest.

The cohort comprised around 690 healthy bone marrow donors. All cohort members were sampled while nominally healthy, although unrecorded immune exposures were likely present. The donor was CMV seropositive and was included in the group of approximately 310 seropositive cohort members. Every donor gave a peripheral blood sample, and the peripheral blood mononuclear cells from that sample were used for TCR beta sequencing. The Qiagen DNeasy Blood Extraction Kit was used to extract genomic DNA from the blood cell samples. Sample: PBMCs. Here the chain combines TRBV7-9 and TRBJ1-3; matching of 5 bases hints at TRBD1 as the D gene. This clonotype was sampled from a man aged 35 to 55 in good health and CMV-seropositive. The nucleotides read TGTGCCAGCAGCTTAGCGTGGGTCAGCCCTTCAGGGAACACCATATATTTT. It translates to CASSLAWVSPSGNTIYF. The entire variable domain, with the stretches around the CDR3 drawn from the reference TRBV7-9 and TRBJ1-3 proteins, is DTGVSQNPRHKITKRGQNVTFRCDPISEHNRLYWYRQTLGQGPEFLTYFQNEAQLEKSRLLSDRFSAERPKGSFSTLEIQRTEQGDSAMYLCASSLAWVSPSGNTIYFGEGSWLTVV.